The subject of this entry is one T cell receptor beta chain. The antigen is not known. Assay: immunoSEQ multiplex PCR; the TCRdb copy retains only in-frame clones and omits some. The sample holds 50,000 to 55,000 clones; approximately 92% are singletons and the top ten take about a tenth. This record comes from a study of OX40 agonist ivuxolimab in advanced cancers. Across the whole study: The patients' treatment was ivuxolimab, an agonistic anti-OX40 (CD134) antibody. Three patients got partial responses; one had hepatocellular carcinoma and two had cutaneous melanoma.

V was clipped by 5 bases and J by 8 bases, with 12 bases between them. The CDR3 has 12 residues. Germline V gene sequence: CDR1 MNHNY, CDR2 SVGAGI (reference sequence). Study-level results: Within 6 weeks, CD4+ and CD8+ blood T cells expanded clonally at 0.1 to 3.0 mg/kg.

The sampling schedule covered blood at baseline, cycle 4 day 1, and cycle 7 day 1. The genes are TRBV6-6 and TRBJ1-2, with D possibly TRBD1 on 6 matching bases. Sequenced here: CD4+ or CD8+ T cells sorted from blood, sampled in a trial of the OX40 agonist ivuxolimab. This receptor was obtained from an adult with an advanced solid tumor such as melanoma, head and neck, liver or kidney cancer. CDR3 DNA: TGTGCCAGCAGTCCAGGGGTAGCGGGCTACACCTTC. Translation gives CASSPGVAGYTF.